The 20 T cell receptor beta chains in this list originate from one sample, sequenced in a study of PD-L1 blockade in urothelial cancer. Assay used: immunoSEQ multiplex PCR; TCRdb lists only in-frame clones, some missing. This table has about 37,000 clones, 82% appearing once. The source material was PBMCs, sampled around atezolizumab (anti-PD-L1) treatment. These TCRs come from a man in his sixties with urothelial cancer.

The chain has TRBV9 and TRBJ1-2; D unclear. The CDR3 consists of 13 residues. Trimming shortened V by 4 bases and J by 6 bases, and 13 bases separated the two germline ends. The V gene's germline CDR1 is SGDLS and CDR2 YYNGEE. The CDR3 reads CASSPRLADGYTF. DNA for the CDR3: TGTGCCAGCAGCCCGAGGTTGGCAGATGGCTACACCTTC.

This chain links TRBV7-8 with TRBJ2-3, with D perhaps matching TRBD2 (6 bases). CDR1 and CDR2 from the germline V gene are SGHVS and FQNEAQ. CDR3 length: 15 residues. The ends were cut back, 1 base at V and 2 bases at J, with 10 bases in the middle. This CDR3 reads CASSLVAGPTDTQYF. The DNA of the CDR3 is TGTGCCAGCAGCTTAGTGGCGGGACCCACAGATACGCAGTATTTT.

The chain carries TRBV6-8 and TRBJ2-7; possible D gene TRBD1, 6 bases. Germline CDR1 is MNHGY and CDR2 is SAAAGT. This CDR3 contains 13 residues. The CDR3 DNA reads TGTTTTATCAGGCAGGGGACGGCATACGAGCAGTACTTC. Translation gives CFIRQGTAYEQYF.

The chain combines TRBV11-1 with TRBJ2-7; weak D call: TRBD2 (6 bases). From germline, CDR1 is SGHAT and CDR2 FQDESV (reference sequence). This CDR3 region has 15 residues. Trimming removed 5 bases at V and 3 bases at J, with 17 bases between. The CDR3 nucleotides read TGTGCCAGCAGCCCATTGGGGGGAACCGGCTACGAGCAGTACTTC. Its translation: CASSPLGGTGYEQYF.

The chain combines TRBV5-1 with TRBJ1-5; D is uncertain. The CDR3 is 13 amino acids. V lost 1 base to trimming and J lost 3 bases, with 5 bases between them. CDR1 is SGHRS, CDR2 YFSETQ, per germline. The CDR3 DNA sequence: TGCGCCAGCAGCTTGACAGTCAATCAGCCCCAGCATTTT. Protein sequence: CASSLTVNQPQHF.

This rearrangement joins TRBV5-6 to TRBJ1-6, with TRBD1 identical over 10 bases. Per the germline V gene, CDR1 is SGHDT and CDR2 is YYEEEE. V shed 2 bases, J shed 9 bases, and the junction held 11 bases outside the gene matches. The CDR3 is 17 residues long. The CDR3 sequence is CASSFSSGQGGSSPLHF. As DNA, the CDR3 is TGTGCCAGCAGCTTTAGTTCTGGACAGGGGGGGAGTTCACCCCTCCACTTT.

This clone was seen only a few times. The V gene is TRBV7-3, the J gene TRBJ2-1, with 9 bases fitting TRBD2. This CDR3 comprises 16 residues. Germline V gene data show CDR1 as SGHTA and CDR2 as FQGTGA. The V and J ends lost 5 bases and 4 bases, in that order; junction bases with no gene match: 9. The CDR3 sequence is CASSPRLAETYNEQFF. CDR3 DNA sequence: TGTGCCAGCAGCCCGAGACTAGCGGAAACGTACAATGAGCAGTTCTTC.

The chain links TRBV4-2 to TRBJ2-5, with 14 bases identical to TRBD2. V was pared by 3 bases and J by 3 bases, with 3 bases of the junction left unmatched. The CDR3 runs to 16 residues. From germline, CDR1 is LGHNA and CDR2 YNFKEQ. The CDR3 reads CASSHLTSGGEETQYF. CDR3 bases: TGTGCCAGCAGCCATTTGACTAGCGGGGGGGAAGAGACCCAGTACTTC.

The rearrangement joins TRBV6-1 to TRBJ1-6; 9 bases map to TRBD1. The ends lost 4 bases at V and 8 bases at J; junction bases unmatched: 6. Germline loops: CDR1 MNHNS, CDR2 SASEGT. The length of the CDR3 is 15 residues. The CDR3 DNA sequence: TGTGCCAGCAGTGCCTCCGGGACAGGGTATTCACCCCTCCACTTT. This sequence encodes CASSASGTGYSPLHF.

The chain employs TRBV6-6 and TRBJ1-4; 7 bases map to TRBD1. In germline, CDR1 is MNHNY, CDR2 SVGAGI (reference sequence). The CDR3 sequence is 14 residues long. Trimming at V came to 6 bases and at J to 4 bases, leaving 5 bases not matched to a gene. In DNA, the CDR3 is TGTGCCAGCAGGAGGGGGGACAGTAATGAAAAACTGTTTTTT. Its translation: CASRRGDSNEKLFF.

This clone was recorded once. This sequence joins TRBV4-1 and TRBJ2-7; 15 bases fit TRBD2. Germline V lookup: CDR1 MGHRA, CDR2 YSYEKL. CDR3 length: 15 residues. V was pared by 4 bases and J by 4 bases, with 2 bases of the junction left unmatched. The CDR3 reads CASSPGLAGGYEQYF. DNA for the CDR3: TGCGCCAGCAGCCCGGGACTAGCGGGGGGTTACGAGCAGTACTTC.

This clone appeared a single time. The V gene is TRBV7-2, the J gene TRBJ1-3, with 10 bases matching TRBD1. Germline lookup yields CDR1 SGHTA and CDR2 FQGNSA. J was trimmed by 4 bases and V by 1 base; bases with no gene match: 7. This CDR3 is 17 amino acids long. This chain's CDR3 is CASSLGGQGVSGNTIYF. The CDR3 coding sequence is TGTGCCAGCAGCTTAGGAGGACAGGGGGTATCAGGAAACACCATATATTTT.

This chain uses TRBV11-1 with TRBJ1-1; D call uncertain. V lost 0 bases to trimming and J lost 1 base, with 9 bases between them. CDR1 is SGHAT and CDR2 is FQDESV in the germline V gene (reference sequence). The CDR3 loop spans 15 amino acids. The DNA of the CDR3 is TGTGCCAGCAGCTTAGCCGATGCTAAGAACACTGAAGCTTTCTTT. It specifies CASSLADAKNTEAFF.

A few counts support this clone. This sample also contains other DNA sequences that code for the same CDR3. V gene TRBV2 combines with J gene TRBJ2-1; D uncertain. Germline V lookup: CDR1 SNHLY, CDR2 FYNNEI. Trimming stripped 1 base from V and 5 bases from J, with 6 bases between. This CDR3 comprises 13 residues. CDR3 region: CASSEGLNNEQFF. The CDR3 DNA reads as TGTGCCAGCAGTGAAGGGCTTAACAATGAGCAGTTCTTC.

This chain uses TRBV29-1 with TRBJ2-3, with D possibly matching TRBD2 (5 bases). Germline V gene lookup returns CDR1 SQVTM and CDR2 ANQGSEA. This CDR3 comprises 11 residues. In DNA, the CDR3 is TGCAGTCCTGAAGACGGGAATACGCAGTATTTT. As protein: CSPEDGNTQYF.

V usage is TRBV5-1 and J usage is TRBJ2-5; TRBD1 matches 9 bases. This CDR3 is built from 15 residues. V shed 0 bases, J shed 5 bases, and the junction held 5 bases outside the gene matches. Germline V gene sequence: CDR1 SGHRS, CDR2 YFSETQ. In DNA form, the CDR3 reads TGCGCCAGCAGCTTGGGGTCGGGGACAGGGGAGACCCAGTACTTC. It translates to CASSLGSGTGETQYF.

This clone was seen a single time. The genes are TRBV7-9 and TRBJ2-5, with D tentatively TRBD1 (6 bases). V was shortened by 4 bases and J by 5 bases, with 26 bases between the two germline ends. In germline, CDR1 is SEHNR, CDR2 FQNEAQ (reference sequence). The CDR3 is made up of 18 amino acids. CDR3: CASSSVFRDKPLRETQYF. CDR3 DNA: TGTGCCAGCAGCTCCGTGTTCCGGGACAAACCATTGCGGGAGACCCAGTACTTC.

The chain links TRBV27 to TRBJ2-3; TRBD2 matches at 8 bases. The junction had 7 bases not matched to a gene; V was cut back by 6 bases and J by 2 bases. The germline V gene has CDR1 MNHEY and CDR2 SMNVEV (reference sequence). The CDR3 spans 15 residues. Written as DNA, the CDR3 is TGTGCCAGCAGGCCGCCGGGACTAGTCACAGATACGCAGTATTTT. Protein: CASRPPGLVTDTQYF.

CDR3 protein: CASSLTGDTEAFF. CDR3 nucleotides: TGTGCCAGCAGCCTGACAGGGGACACTGAAGCTTTCTTT. The chain has TRBV27 and TRBJ1-1, with 8 nucleotides matching TRBD1. CDR1 MNHEY and CDR2 SMNVEV come from the germline V gene (reference sequence). V lost 6 bases to trimming and J lost 3 bases; unmatched junction nucleotides: 3. This CDR3 spans 13 amino acids.

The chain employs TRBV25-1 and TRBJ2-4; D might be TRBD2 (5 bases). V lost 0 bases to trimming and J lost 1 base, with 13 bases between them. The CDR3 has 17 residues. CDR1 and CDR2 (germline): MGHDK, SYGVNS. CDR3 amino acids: CASSEYLEDLAKNIQYF. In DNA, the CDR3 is TGTGCCAGCAGTGAATATTTGGAGGACCTCGCCAAAAACATTCAGTACTTC. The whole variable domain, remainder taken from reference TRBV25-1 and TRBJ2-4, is EADIYQTPRYLVIGTGKKITLECSQTMGHDKMYWYQQDPGMELHLIHYSYGVNSTEKGDLSSESTVSRIRTEHFPLTLESARPSHTSQYLCASSEYLEDLAKNIQYFGAGTRLSVL.